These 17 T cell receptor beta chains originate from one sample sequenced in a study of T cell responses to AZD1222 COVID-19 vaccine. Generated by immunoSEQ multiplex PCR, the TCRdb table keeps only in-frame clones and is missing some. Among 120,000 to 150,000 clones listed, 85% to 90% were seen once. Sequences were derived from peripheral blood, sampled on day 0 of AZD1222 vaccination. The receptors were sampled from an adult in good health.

CDR3 sequence (DNA): TGTGCCAGCAGCTTTGACAGTGATAGCAATCAGCCCCAGCATTTT. Amino acid sequence: CASSFDSDSNQPQHF. The chain uses TRBV28 and TRBJ1-5; TRBD1 might be the D (5 bases). Germline-derived CDR1 and CDR2 are MDHEN and SYDVKM. The CDR3 runs 15 residues. V lost 6 bases and J 0 bases, leaving 12 bases between the germline ends.

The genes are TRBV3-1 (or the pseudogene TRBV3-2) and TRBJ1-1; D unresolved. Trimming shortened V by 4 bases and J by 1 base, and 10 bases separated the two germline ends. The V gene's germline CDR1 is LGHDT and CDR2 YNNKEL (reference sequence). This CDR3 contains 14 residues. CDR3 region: CASSLGTANTEAFF. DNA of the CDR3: TGTGCCAGCAGCCTCGGAACAGCGAACACTGAAGCTTTCTTT.

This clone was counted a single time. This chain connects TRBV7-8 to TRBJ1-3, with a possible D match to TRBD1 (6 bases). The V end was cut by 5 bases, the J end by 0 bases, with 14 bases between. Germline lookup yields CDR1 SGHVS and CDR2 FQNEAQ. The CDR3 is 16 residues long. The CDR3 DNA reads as TGTGCCAGCAGCCCCAGACAGGCGAGCTCTGGAAACACCATATATTTT. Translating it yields CASSPRQASSGNTIYF.

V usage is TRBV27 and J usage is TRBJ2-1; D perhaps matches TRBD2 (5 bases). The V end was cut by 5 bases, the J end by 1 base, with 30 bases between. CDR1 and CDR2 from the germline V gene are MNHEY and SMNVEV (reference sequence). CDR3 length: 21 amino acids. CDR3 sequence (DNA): TGTGCCAGCAGTCCCCGTCCGTCCCCCAGCGGCTTCACTACTTCCTACAATGAGCAGTTCTTC. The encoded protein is CASSPRPSPSGFTTSYNEQFF.

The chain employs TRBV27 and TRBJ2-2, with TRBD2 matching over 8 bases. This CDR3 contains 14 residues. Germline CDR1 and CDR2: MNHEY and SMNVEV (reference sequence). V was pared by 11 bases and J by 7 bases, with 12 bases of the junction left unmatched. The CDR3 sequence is CASTSGTSHGELFF. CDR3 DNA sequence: TGTGCCTCCACTAGTGGGACTAGTCACGGGGAGCTGTTTTTT.

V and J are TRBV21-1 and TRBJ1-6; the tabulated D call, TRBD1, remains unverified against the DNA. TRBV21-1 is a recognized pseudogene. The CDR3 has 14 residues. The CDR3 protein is CASSPRDRVSPLHF. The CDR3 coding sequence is TGTGCCAGCAGCCCCCGGGACAGGGTTTCACCCCTCCACTTT.

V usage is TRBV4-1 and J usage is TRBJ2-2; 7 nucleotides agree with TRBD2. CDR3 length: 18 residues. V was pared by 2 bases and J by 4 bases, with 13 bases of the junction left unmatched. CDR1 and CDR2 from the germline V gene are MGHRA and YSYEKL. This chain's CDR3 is CASSQPGKRDVLTGELFF. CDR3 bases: TGCGCCAGCAGCCAACCCGGTAAGCGGGACGTTCTCACCGGGGAGCTGTTTTTT.

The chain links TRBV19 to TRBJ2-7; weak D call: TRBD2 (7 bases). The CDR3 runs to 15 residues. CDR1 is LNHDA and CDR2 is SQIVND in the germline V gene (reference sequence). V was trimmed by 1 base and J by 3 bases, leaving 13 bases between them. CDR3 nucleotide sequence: TGTGCCAGTAGTATAGGAACAGGGAGGGTCTACGAGCAGTACTTC. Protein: CASSIGTGRVYEQYF. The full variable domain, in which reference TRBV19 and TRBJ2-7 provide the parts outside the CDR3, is DGGITQSPKYLFRKEGQNVTLSCEQNLNHDAMYWYRQDPGQGLRLIYYSQIVNDFQKGDIAEGYSVSREKKESFPLTVTSAQKNPTAFYLCASSIGTGRVYEQYFGPGTRLTVT.

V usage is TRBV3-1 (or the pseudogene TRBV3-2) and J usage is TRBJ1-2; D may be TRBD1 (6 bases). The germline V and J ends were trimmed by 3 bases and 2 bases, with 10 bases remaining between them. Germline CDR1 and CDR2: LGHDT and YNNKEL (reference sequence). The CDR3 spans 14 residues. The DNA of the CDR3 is TGTGCCAGCAGCCATAGACAGGCCAACTATGGCTACACCTTC. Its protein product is CASSHRQANYGYTF.

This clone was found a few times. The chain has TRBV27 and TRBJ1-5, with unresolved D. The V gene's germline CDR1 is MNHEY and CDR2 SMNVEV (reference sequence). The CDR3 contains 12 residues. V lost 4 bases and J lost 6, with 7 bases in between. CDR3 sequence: CASSSAGQPQHF. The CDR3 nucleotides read TGTGCCAGCAGTTCCGCGGGTCAGCCCCAGCATTTT.

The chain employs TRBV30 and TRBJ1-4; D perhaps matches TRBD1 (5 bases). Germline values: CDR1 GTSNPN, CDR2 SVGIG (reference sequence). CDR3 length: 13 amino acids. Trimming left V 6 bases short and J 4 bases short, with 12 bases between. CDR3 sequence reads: CACPGRLNEKLFF. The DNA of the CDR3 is TGTGCCTGCCCGGGACGGCTTAATGAAAAACTGTTTTTT.

Written as DNA, the CDR3 is TGTGCCAGCAGGGCTAGTGGGCGCAATGAGCAGTTCTTC. This gives the protein CASRASGRNEQFF. The genes are TRBV28 and TRBJ2-1; D gene unclear. V lost 6 bases and J 6 bases, leaving 12 bases between the germline ends. The germline V gene has CDR1 MDHEN and CDR2 SYDVKM. The CDR3 covers 13 residues.

CDR3 sequence reads: CASSQESLAGFQETQYF. CDR3 DNA sequence: TGTGCCAGCAGCCAAGAATCCCTAGCGGGGTTCCAAGAGACCCAGTACTTC. The rearrangement links TRBV3-1 (or the pseudogene TRBV3-2) to TRBJ2-5, with TRBD2 matching 9 bases. CDR1 and CDR2 from the germline V gene are LGHDT and YNNKEL (reference sequence). The CDR3 is made up of 17 amino acids. The ends lost 0 bases at V and 1 base at J; junction bases unmatched: 6.

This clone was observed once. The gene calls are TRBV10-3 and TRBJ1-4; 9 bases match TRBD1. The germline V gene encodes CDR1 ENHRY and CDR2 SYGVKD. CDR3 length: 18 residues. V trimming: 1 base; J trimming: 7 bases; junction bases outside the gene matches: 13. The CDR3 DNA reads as TGTGCCATCAGTGAGTACAGGACAGGGGATCGCGCAGGTGAAAAACTGTTTTTT. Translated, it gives CAISEYRTGDRAGEKLFF.

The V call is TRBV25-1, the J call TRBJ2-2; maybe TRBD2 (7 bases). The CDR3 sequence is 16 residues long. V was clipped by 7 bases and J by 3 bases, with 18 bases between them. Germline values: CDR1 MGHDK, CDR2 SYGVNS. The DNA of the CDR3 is TGTGCCAGCACCTACAGGGAGGGAGCCCACACCGGGGAGCTGTTTTTT. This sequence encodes CASTYREGAHTGELFF.

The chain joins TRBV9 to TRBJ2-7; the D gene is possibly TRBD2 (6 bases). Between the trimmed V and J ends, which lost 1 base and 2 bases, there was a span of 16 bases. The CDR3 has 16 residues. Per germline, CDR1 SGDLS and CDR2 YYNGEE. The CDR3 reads CASSVRGDSVTYEQYF. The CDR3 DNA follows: TGTGCCAGCAGCGTAAGAGGGGACTCAGTAACCTACGAGCAGTACTTC.

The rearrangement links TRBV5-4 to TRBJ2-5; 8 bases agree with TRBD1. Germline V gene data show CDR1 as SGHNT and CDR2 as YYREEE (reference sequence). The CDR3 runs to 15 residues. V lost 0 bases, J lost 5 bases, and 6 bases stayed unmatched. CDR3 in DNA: TGTGCCAGCAGCTTGGCGCAGGGGGCTAGGGAGACCCAGTACTTC. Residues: CASSLAQGARETQYF.